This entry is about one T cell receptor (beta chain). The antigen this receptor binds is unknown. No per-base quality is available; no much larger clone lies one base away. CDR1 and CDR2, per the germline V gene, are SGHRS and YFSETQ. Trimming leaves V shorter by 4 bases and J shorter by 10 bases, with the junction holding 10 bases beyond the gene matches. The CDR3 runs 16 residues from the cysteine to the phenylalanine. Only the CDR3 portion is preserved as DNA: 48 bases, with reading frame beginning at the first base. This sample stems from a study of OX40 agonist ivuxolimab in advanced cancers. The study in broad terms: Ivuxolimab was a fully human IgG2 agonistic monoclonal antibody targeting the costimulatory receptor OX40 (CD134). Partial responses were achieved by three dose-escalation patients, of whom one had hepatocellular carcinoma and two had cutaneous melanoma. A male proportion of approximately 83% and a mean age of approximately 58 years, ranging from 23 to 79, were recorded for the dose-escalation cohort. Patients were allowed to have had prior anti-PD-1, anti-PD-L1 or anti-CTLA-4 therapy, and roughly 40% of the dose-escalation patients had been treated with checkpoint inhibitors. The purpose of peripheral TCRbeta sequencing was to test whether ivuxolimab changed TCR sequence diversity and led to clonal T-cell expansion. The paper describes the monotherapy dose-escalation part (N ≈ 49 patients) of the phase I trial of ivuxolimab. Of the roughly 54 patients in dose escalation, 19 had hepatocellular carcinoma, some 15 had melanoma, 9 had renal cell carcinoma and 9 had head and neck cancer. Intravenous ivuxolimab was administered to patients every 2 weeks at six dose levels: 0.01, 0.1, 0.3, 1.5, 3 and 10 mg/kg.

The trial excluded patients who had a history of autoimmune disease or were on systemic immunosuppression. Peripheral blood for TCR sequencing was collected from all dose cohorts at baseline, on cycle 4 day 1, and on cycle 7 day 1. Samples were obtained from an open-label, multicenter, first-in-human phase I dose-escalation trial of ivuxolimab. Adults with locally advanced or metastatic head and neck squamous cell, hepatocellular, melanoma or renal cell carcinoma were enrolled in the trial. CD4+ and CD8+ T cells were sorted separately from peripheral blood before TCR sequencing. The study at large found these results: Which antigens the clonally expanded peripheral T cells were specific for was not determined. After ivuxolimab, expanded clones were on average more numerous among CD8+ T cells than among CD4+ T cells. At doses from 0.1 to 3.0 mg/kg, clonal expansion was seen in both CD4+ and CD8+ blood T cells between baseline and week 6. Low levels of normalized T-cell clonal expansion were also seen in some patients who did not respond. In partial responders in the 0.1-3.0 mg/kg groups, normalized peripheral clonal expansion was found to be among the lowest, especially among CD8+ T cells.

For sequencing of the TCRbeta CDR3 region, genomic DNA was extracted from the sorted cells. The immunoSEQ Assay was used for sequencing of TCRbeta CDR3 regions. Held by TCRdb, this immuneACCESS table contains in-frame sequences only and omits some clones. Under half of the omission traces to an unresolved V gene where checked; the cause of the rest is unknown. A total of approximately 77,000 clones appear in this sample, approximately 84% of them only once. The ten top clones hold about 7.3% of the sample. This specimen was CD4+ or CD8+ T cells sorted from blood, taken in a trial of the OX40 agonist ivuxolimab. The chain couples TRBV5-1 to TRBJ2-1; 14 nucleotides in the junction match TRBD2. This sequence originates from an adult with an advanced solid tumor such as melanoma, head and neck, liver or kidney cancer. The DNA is TGCGCCAGCAGCCCGGAGACTAGCGGGAGGGCCGGGGAGCAGTTCTTC. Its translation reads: CASSPETSGRAGEQFF.